The 12 T cell receptor beta chains reported below all come from one sample, sequenced in a study of control samples from healthy donors and cancer patients. This table comes from immunoSEQ multiplex PCR, and its TCRdb copy is limited to in-frame clones, with some not included. Of over 25,000 clones listed, around 90% are singletons. The material sequenced was formalin-fixed, paraffin-embedded tissue. Source of these receptors: a female donor with melanoma.

The chain joins TRBV19 to TRBJ1-2, with 7 bases identical to TRBD1. V dropped 7 bases and J dropped 2; count of bases not matched to a gene: 1. This CDR3 spans 12 amino acids. Germline V gives CDR1 LNHDA, CDR2 SQIVND (reference sequence). CDR3 DNA sequence: TGTGCCAGTACAGGGGGGAACTATGGCTACACCTTC. This translates into CASTGGNYGYTF.

This sequence joins TRBV11-2 and TRBJ2-7; D is unclear. The CDR3 contains 12 residues. Looked up from germline, CDR1 is SGHAT and CDR2 is FQNNGV. The V end was cut by 2 bases, the J end by 6 bases, with 8 bases between. The CDR3 region is CASSLTWGEQYF. CDR3 sequence (DNA): TGTGCCAGCAGCTTAACTTGGGGCGAGCAGTACTTC.

V gene TRBV4-3 combines with J gene TRBJ2-1; 7 nucleotides match TRBD2. CDR3 size: 15 residues. The germline V gene has CDR1 LGHNA and CDR2 YSLEER. The V segment lost 0 bases and the J segment 6 bases; nucleotides outside the gene matches: 5. CDR3 residues: CASSQETSWVNEQFF. The CDR3 coding sequence is TGCGCCAGCAGCCAAGAGACTAGCTGGGTCAATGAGCAGTTCTTC.

The chain joins TRBV7-8 to TRBJ2-7; 11 nucleotides match TRBD2. V shed 1 base and J 0 bases; nucleotides not matched to a gene: 11. CDR1 and CDR2 (germline): SGHVS, FQNEAQ. The CDR3 is made up of 19 amino acids. Here the CDR3 reads CASSLVEPSGRYRSYEQYF. The DNA for the CDR3 is TGTGCCAGCAGCTTAGTTGAACCTAGCGGGAGGTACCGCTCCTACGAGCAGTACTTC.

This chain joins TRBV19 and TRBJ2-2, with TRBD2 identical over 14 bases. The CDR3 loop spans 17 amino acids. V shed 1 base, J shed 5 bases, and the junction held 3 bases outside the gene matches. Germline CDR1 LNHDA, CDR2 SQIVND (reference sequence). The CDR3 reads CASSIGLAGGQTGELFF. The CDR3 DNA is TGTGCCAGTAGTATAGGACTAGCGGGAGGGCAAACCGGGGAGCTGTTTTTT.

J is TRBJ2-1 and V is TRBV10-1; 10 bases line up with TRBD1. The CDR3 consists of 19 residues. V dropped 6 bases and J dropped 2; count of bases not matched to a gene: 16. CDR1 WNHNN and CDR2 SYGVQD come from the germline V gene (reference sequence). The CDR3 DNA reads as TGCGCCAGCAGATGGCTTATCCGGGACAGGGGTGAGGCCTACAATGAGCAGTTCTTC. As protein: CASRWLIRDRGEAYNEQFF.

The V and J genes are TRBV11-2 and TRBJ2-2, with D maybe TRBD1 (5 bases). The CDR3 has 16 residues. Germline CDR1 SGHAT, CDR2 FQNNGV. Trimming took 1 base from V and 0 from J, leaving 9 bases between them. CDR3 in DNA: TGTGCCAGCAGCTTAGTAAGGGGCCCGAACACCGGGGAGCTGTTTTTT. This translates into CASSLVRGPNTGELFF.

This clone has just one count. The rearrangement links TRBV7-2 to TRBJ1-4; D remains ambiguous. Germline V gene sequence: CDR1 SGHTA, CDR2 FQGNSA. The CDR3 is made up of 16 amino acids. V dropped 1 base and J dropped 0 bases, with 9 bases sitting between them. CDR3: CASSLDSGATNEKLFF. In nucleotides, the CDR3 is TGTGCCAGCAGCTTAGACTCAGGTGCAACTAATGAAAAACTGTTTTTT.

The CDR3 protein is CASSDRGLTTEAFF. CDR3 DNA sequence: TGTGCCAGCAGCGACAGGGGCCTGACCACTGAAGCTTTCTTT. The chain has TRBV6-5 and TRBJ1-1, with TRBD1 matching 8 bases. The CDR3 runs 14 residues. J gave up 4 bases and V 6 bases, and 7 bases lay outside the gene matches. The germline V gene has CDR1 MNHEY and CDR2 SVGAGI.

This chain uses TRBV6-5 with TRBJ2-7; D possibly corresponds to TRBD2 (6 bases). Germline assignment: CDR1 MNHEY and CDR2 SVGAGI. The CDR3 length is 12 residues. Trimming took 4 bases from V and 6 from J, leaving 10 bases between them. The CDR3 is CASSSPSAEQYF. Here the CDR3 DNA reads TGTGCCAGCAGTTCCCCTAGCGCCGAGCAGTACTTC.

The chain has TRBV9 and TRBJ2-1, with TRBD2 as a possible D gene (5 bases). The CDR3 runs 17 residues. V lost 4 bases and J 5 bases, leaving 22 bases between the germline ends. Germline loops: CDR1 SGDLS, CDR2 YYNGEE. The CDR3 spells CASSFGYGLTANNEQFF. The CDR3 region has the DNA TGTGCCAGCAGCTTTGGGTACGGACTCACAGCCAACAATGAGCAGTTCTTC.

About this clone itself: The same CDR3 also results from other DNA sequences found in this sample. The chain couples TRBV6-1 to TRBJ1-2; D gene unclear. The CDR3 sequence is 14 residues long. V was shortened by 1 base and J by 0 bases, with 6 bases between the two germline ends. Germline V gene lookup returns CDR1 MNHNS and CDR2 SASEGT. Here the CDR3 DNA reads TGTGCCAGCAGTGAAGGGGGAGCTAACTATGGCTACACCTTC. Amino acid sequence: CASSEGGANYGYTF.